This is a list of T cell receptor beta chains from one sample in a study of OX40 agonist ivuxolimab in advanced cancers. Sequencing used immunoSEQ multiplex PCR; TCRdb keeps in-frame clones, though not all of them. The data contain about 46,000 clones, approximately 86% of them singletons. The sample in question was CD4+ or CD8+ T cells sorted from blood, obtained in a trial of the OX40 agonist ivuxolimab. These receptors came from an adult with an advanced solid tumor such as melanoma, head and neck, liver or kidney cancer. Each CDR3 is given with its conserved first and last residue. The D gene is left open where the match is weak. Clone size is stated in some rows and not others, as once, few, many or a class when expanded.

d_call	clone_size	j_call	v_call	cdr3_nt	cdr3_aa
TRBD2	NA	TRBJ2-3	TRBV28	TGTGCCAGCAGTTACATCTTCCTAGCGGACTTAAGCACAGATACGCAGTATTTT	CASSYIFLADLSTDTQYF
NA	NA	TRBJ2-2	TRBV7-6	TGTGCCAGCAGCTTAGGAACGAACACCGGGGAGCTGTTTTTT	CASSLGTNTGELFF
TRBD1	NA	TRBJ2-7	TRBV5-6	TGTGCCAGCAGTCCCGGGACAGGGGCCGCGCTTTCTCACGAGCAGTACTTC	CASSPGTGAALSHEQYF
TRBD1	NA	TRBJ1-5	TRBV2	TGTGCCAGCAGAAGGACAGGGAACAATCAGCCCCAGCATTTT	CASRRTGNNQPQHF
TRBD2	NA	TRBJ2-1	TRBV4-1	TGCGCCAGCAGCCTTCAGACTAGCCGCAATGAGCAGTTCTTC	CASSLQTSRNEQFF
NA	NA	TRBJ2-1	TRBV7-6	TGTGCCAGCAGCTCCAGGGGCATGGCCTACAATGAGCAGTTCTTC	CASSSRGMAYNEQFF
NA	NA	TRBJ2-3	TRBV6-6	TGTGCCAGCACATTAACGAGTGGAGAGCGGACAGATACGCAGTATTTT	CASTLTSGERTDTQYF
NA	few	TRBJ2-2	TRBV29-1	TGCAGCGCCTTAGCGGACACCGGGGAGCTGTTTTTT	CSALADTGELFF
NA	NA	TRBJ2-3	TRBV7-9	TGTGCCAGCAGCTTGTCGACGGGGGTGGGCACAGATACGCAGTATTTT	CASSLSTGVGTDTQYF
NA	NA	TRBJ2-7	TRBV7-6	TGTGCCAGCTCTACGGTCAGGGGAACCATGGGGGAGCAGTACTTC	CASSTVRGTMGEQYF
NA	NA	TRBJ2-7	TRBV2	TGTGCCAGCAGTGACTGGCGGGACTCCTACGAGCAGTACTTC	CASSDWRDSYEQYF
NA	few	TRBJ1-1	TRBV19	TGTGCCAGTACCGTCCTTTGGTCTACAAACAAAGAAACTGAAGCTTTCTTT	CASTVLWSTNKETEAFF
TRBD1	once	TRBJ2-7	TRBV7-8	TGTGCCAGCAGCTTAGGGACAGGGAGCTCCTACGAGCAGTACTTC	CASSLGTGSSYEQYF
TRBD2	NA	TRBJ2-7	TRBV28	TGTGCCAGCAGTTCAAGACTAGCGGGAGGAACCTACGAGCAGTACTTC	CASSSRLAGGTYEQYF
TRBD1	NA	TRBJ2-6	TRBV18	TGTGCCAGCTCACCACCGGGACAGGGGTATTATGGGGCCAACGTCCTGACTTTC	CASSPPGQGYYGANVLTF
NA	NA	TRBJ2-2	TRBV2	TGTGCCACTTTGGGGAACACCGGGGAGCTGTTTTTT	CATLGNTGELFF
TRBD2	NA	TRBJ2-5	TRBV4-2	TGTGCCAGCAGCCAAGACACCGGGGGACGGGGGGGAGAGACCCAGTACTTC	CASSQDTGGRGGETQYF
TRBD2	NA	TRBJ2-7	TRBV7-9	TGTGCCAGCAGCTTTCGTTCTAGCGGGAGCCAAAACCCCTACGAGCAGTACTTC	CASSFRSSGSQNPYEQYF
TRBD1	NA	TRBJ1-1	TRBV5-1	TGCGCCAGCAGCAACAGGGGCGTAGGGGACACTGAAGCTTTCTTT	CASSNRGVGDTEAFF
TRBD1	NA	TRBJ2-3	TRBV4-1	TGCGCCAGCAGCCCAGGACAGGGAGCAGATACGCAGTATTTT	CASSPGQGADTQYF
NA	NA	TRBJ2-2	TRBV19	TGTGCCAGTAGTATACTCCCCCACACCGGGGAGCTGTTTTTT	CASSILPHTGELFF
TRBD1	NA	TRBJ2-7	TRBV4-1	TGCGCCAGCAGCCAAGCGACAGGGGTCTGGGAGCAGTACTTC	CASSQATGVWEQYF
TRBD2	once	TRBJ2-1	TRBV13	TGTGCCAGCAGCTCAACGTCCGGGCGGGAGGGCCCAGTCTACGAGCAGTTCTTC	CASSSTSGREGPVYEQFF
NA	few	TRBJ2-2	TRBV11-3	TGTGCCAGCAGCTCCTCCGGGGACAAGAACACCGGGGAGCTGTTTTTT	CASSSSGDKNTGELFF
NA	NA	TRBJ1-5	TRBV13	TGTGCCAGCAGCTCACGACAGGAGGATCAGCCCCAGCATTTT	CASSSRQEDQPQHF
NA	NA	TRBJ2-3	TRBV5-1	TGCGCCAGCAGCCGCATGAACCCTGGGGCAGATACGCAGTATTTT	CASSRMNPGADTQYF
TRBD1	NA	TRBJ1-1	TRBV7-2	TGTGCCAGCAGCTTGGGACAGACTTATGAAGCTTTCTTT	CASSLGQTYEAFF
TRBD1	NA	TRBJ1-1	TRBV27	TGTGCCAGCAGTATCGGACAGGCGAACACTGAAGCTTTCTTT	CASSIGQANTEAFF
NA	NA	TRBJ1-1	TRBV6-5	TGTGCCAGCAGCAGAGACGGTAACACTGAAGCTTTCTTT	CASSRDGNTEAFF
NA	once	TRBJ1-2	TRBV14	TGTGCCAGCAGCCACGGTCTCGGCTACACCTTC	CASSHGLGYTF
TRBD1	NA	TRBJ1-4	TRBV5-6	TGTGCCAGCAGCCTTACACGACAGGGCCCTAATGAAAAACTGTTTTTT	CASSLTRQGPNEKLFF
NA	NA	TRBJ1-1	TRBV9	TGTGCCAGCAGCCCCCTCACTGAAGCTTTCTTT	CASSPLTEAFF
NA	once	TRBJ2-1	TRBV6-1	TGTGCCAGCAGTGAAGACTACAATGAGCAGTTCTTC	CASSEDYNEQFF
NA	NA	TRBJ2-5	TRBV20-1	TGCAGTGTCATAACTTCAGAGACCCAGTACTTC	CSVITSETQYF
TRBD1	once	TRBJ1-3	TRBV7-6	TGTGCCAGCAGCCCCGGGACAGATACCTACTCTGGAAACACCATATATTTT	CASSPGTDTYSGNTIYF
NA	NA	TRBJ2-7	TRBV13	TGTGCCAGCAGCGACAGGCGTAGCTCCTACGAGCAGTACTTC	CASSDRRSSYEQYF
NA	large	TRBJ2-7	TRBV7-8	TGTGCCAGCAGCTCGACACCTACCTACGAGCAGTACTTC	CASSSTPTYEQYF
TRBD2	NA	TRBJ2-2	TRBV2	TGTGCCAGCAGTGAACCTAGCGGGAGTTCTTGGACCGGGGAGCTGTTTTTT	CASSEPSGSSWTGELFF
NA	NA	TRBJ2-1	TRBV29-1	TGCAGCGTTGACCGGAATGAGCAGTTCTTC	CSVDRNEQFF
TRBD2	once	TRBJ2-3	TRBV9	TGTGCCAGCAGCGTTAGCGGGGGGGCCACAGATACGCAGTATTTT	CASSVSGGATDTQYF
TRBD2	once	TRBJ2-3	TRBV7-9	TGTGCCAGCAGCTCCCGGGATAGCGGGGGATTTAGCACAGATACGCAGTATTTT	CASSSRDSGGFSTDTQYF
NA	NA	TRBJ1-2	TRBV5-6	TGTGCCAGCAGCCAAGTGGTCCCCTCGCGGGGCTACACCTTC	CASSQVVPSRGYTF
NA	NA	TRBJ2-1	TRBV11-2	TGTGCCAGCAGCTTAGATTATTCTGGCGATGAGCAGTTCTTC	CASSLDYSGDEQFF
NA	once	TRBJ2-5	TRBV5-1	TGCGCCAGCAGCGGGGGGTACCAAGAGACCCAGTACTTC	CASSGGYQETQYF
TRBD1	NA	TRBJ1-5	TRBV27	TGTGCCACCAGACAGGGCGCAATTAGCAATCAGCCCCAGCATTTT	CATRQGAISNQPQHF
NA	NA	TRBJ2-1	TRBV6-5	TGTGCCAGCAGTTATTCGGGTTACCAGAATGAGCAGTTCTTC	CASSYSGYQNEQFF
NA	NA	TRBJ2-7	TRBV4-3	TGCGCCAGCAGCCCCGTCGCACACTACGAGCAGTACTTC	CASSPVAHYEQYF